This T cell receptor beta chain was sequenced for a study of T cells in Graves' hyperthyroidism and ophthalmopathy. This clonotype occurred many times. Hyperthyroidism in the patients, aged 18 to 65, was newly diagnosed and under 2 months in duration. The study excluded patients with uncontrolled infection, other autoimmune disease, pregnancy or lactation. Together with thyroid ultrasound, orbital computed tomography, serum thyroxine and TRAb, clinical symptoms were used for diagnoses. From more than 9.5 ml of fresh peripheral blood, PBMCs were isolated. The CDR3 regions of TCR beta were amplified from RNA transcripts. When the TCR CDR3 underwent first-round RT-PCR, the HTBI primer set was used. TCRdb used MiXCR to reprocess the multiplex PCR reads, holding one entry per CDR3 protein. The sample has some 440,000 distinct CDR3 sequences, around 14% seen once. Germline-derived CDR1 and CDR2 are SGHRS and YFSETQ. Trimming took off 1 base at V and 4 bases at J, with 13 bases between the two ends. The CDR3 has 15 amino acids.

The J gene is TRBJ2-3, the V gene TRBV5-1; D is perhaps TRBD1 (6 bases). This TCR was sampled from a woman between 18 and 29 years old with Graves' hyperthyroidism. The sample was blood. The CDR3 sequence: CASSLSVGGADTQYF. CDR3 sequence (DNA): TGCGCCAGCAGCTTGAGCGTTGGGGGCGCAGATACGCAGTATTTT.